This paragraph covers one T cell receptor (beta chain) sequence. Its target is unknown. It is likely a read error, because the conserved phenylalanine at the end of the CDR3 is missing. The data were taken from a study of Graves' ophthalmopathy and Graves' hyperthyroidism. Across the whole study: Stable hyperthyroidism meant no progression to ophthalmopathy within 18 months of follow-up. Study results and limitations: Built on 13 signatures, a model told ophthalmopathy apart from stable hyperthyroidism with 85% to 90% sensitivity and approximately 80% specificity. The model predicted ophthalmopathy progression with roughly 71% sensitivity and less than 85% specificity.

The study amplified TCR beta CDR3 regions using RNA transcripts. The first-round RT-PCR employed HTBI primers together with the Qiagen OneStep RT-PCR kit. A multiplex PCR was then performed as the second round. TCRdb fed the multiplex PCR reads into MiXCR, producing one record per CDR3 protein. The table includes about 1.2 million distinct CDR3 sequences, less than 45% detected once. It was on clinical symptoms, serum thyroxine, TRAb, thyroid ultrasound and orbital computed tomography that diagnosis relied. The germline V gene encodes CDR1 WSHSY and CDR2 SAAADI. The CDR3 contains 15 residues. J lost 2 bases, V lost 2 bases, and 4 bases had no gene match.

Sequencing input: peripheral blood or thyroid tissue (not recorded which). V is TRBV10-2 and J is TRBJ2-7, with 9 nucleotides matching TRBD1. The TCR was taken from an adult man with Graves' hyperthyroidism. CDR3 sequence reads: CASSEATGGAYEQYL. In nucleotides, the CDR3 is TGCGCCAGCAGTGAGGCGACAGGGGGAGCCTACGAGCAGTACCTC.